This TCR beta chain came from a study of beta chain features in type 1 diabetes. Germline CDR1 reads GTSNPN; CDR2 reads SVGIG (reference sequence). The CDR3 runs 13 residues. Trimming stripped 1 base from V and 8 bases from J, with 12 bases between. Study observations and caveats: Highly expressing activated T cells could be over-counted with a cDNA template.

Central memory, naive, regulatory and stem cell-like memory CD4+ cells were sorted by CD45RO/CCR7/CD25/CD127/CD95/CD27. Sorted populations all exceeded 98% purity. Of the isolated RNA, all was reverse transcribed, and so the sequenced material was expressed TCRB transcripts. Some clones are missing from TCRdb's copy, which holds only in-frame ones; the method was immunoSEQ multiplex PCR. This table has about half a million clones, roughly 10% appearing once. There are a few counts of this clone. The antigen remains undetermined. This sequence was found in a woman in her late teens or twenties in good health. The chain has TRBV30 and TRBJ1-3; D is ambiguous. Sequenced input: naive CD4+ T cells from blood. Here the CDR3 reads CAWSEVEGHTIYF. The CDR3 coding sequence is TGTGCCTGGAGTGAGGTTGAGGGTCACACCATATATTTT.